The 20 T cell receptor beta chains below all came from one sample that was sequenced in a study of blood T cell repertoires in COVID-19 (dated by TCRdb to 2020 to 2022). Library preparation used the immunoSEQ multiplex PCR assay. TCRdb holds this immuneACCESS table with in-frame rearrangements only. Some clones are missing; in checked studies, unresolved V genes explain under half, and the rest has no known cause. Recorded for this sample are approximately 500,000 clones; around 90% of them occurred a single time. The ten most abundant clones make up around 8% of the sample. The sequenced sample consisted of peripheral blood. The receptors shown here come from a woman in her forties or fifties with COVID-19, enrolled during active disease.

This clone was observed a few times. The chain employs TRBV28 and TRBJ1-1; a possible D gene is TRBD1 (5 bases). In germline, CDR1 is MDHEN, CDR2 SYDVKM. V was clipped by 6 bases and J by 1 base, with 12 bases between them. This CDR3 has 14 residues. The CDR3 loop reads CASRLGGTNTEAFF. CDR3 bases: TGTGCCAGCAGGCTGGGAGGGACGAACACTGAAGCTTTCTTT. Full variable domain (missing parts from reference TRBV28 and TRBJ1-1): DVKVTQSSRYLVKRTGEKVFLECVQDMDHENMFWYRQDPGLGLRLIYFSYDVKMKEKGDIPEGYSVSREKKERFSLILESASTNQTSMYLCASRLGGTNTEAFFGQGTRLTVV.

The chain carries TRBV24-1 and TRBJ1-5, with 11 bases lining up with TRBD1. The germline V gene has CDR1 KGHDR and CDR2 SFDVKD. V shed 10 bases, J shed 5 bases, and the junction held 6 bases outside the gene matches. The CDR3 consists of 14 residues. The CDR3, as DNA: TGTGCCACTCGTGGACAGGGGGCCGATCAGCCCCAGCATTTT. Its translation: CATRGQGADQPQHF.

This clone turned up a few times. The chain has TRBV5-1 and TRBJ1-2; TRBD1 matches at 7 bases. V shed 6 bases, J shed 6 bases, and the junction held 5 bases outside the gene matches. The CDR3 has 12 residues. Germline assignment: CDR1 SGHRS and CDR2 YFSETQ. In nucleotides, the CDR3 is TGCGCCAGCACCAGGGGGGACGATGGCTACACCTTC. It specifies CASTRGDDGYTF.

The chain carries TRBV10-2 and TRBJ1-5; maybe TRBD1 (6 bases). CDR1 is WSHSY and CDR2 is SAAADI in the germline V gene. The CDR3 is made up of 16 amino acids. V lost 2 bases, J lost 2 bases, and 13 bases lay in between. CDR3 DNA sequence: TGCGCCAGCAGTGAGAGCGGGGGCGTAGGCAATCAGCCCCAGCATTTT. This gives the protein CASSESGGVGNQPQHF.

The chain recombines TRBV20-1 with TRBJ1-2; D ambiguous. There are 11 residues in the CDR3. Germline assignment: CDR1 DFQATT and CDR2 SNEGSKA (reference sequence). Trimming cost V 0 bases and J 8 bases, with 7 bases left between them. This chain's CDR3 is CSARDGQGYTF. In DNA form, the CDR3 reads TGCAGTGCTAGAGATGGGCAAGGCTACACCTTC.

The chain has TRBV30 and TRBJ2-7; perhaps TRBD2 as D (6 bases). Trimming left V 3 bases short and J 0 bases short, with 9 bases between. The CDR3 extends over 13 amino acids. The V gene's germline CDR1 is GTSNPN and CDR2 SVGIG (reference sequence). CDR3 sequence (DNA): TGTGCCTGGAGCCGGGGGAGCTCCTACGAGCAGTACTTC. Its protein is CAWSRGSSYEQYF.

This rearrangement joins TRBV6-6 to TRBJ2-7, with 9 bases that match TRBD1. The CDR3 runs 14 residues. Germline V gives CDR1 MNHNY, CDR2 SVGAGI (reference sequence). V lost 7 bases, J lost 4 bases, and 8 bases stayed unmatched. This CDR3 reads CASTLDRGQYEQYF. The CDR3 DNA reads TGTGCCAGCACCCTGGACAGGGGACAATACGAGCAGTACTTC.

This clone was counted once. The chain carries TRBV6-5 and TRBJ1-1; D may be TRBD1 (5 bases). This CDR3 has 13 amino acids. Per germline, CDR1 MNHEY and CDR2 SVGAGI. Trimming took 5 bases from V and 3 from J, leaving 10 bases between them. CDR3 loop: CASSHDRDTEAFF. CDR3 in DNA: TGTGCCAGCAGTCATGACAGAGACACTGAAGCTTTCTTT.

This CDR3 reads CASSPFAGAPSSYNEQFF. As DNA, the CDR3 is TGTGCCAGCAGCCCCTTTGCGGGGGCCCCTAGCTCCTACAATGAGCAGTTCTTC. This chain links TRBV3-1 (or the pseudogene TRBV3-2) with TRBJ2-1; D perhaps matches TRBD2 (7 bases). In germline, CDR1 is LGHDT, CDR2 YNNKEL (reference sequence). There are 18 residues in the CDR3. Trimming shortened V by 4 bases and J by 0 bases, and 19 bases separated the two germline ends.

V usage is TRBV3-1 (or the pseudogene TRBV3-2) and J usage is TRBJ2-5; D possibly corresponds to TRBD2 (6 bases). The CDR3 covers 16 residues. V lost 4 bases and J lost 0, with 15 bases in between. Germline values: CDR1 LGHDT, CDR2 YNNKEL (reference sequence). CDR3 DNA: TGTGCCAGCAGCCGAGGGGAACGGGGGTACCAAGAGACCCAGTACTTC. Amino acid sequence: CASSRGERGYQETQYF.

V gene TRBV2 combines with J gene TRBJ2-5; TRBD1 matches 8 bases. Germline-derived CDR1 and CDR2 are SNHLY and FYNNEI. The CDR3 has 13 amino acids. The trim removed 7 bases at V and 7 bases at J, leaving 8 bases unmatched. The CDR3 DNA sequence: TGTGCCAGCATGGGACAGGCGGGCGGGACCCAGTACTTC. It codes for CASMGQAGGTQYF.

The chain employs TRBV9 and TRBJ1-2; the match to TRBD1 covers 7 bases. The CDR3 has 19 amino acids. Germline-derived CDR1 and CDR2 are SGDLS and YYNGEE. J was trimmed by 6 bases and V by 0 bases; bases with no gene match: 20. The CDR3 sequence: CASSVAMTGKPTTGDGYTF. The CDR3 DNA follows: TGTGCCAGCAGCGTAGCTATGACAGGGAAACCTACCACCGGGGATGGCTACACCTTC.

This chain links TRBV6-5 with TRBJ1-5; no reliable D call. From germline, CDR1 is MNHEY and CDR2 SVGAGI. The V end was cut by 3 bases, the J end by 8 bases, with 11 bases between. The CDR3 has 13 amino acids. The CDR3 protein is CASSYNRVEPQHF. DNA for the CDR3: TGTGCCAGCAGTTATAACCGAGTGGAGCCCCAGCATTTT.

This chain links TRBV6-1 with TRBJ1-2; 8 bases line up with TRBD1. Germline values: CDR1 MNHNS, CDR2 SASEGT. The CDR3 totals 15 residues. V was clipped by 3 bases and J by 10 bases; unmatched bases: 13. The CDR3 DNA follows: TGTGCCAGCAGTGAGGCTACCGGGACAGGAATCTCCTACACCTTC. Protein product: CASSEATGTGISYTF.

The chain recombines TRBV19 with TRBJ2-1, with no clear D. CDR1 and CDR2 (germline): LNHDA, SQIVND (reference sequence). V lost 4 bases and J lost 1, with 8 bases in between. The CDR3 is made up of 14 amino acids. CDR3 sequence reads: CASSKLDSYNEQFF. The CDR3 DNA sequence: TGTGCCAGTAGTAAGCTAGATTCCTACAATGAGCAGTTCTTC.

The rearrangement links TRBV7-8 to TRBJ1-1; D possibly corresponds to TRBD1 (5 bases). Trimming removed 0 bases from V and 5 bases from J, with 10 bases in between. This CDR3 is 14 amino acids long. Per the germline V gene, CDR1 is SGHVS and CDR2 is FQNEAQ. CDR3 in amino acids: CASSLAQGRTEAFF. The CDR3 coding sequence is TGTGCCAGCAGCTTAGCCCAGGGAAGGACTGAAGCTTTCTTT.

Details on this clone: Other DNA sequences in this specimen translate into the identical CDR3. The chain joins TRBV30 to TRBJ1-1, with D hard to call. CDR1 GTSNPN and CDR2 SVGIG come from the germline V gene (reference sequence). The CDR3 has 13 amino acids. The germline V and J ends were trimmed by 0 bases and 4 bases, with 9 bases remaining between them. The CDR3 sequence is CAWSVGGGTEAFF. CDR3 bases: TGTGCCTGGAGTGTAGGTGGAGGCACTGAAGCTTTCTTT.

This chain joins TRBV30 and TRBJ1-6; 7 bases map to TRBD1. This CDR3 spans 14 amino acids. V was clipped by 1 base and J by 4 bases; unmatched bases: 1. From germline, CDR1 is GTSNPN and CDR2 SVGIG (reference sequence). CDR3 nucleotides: TGTGCCTGGAGTGAGGGACAGTATAATTCACCCCTCCACTTT. Its protein product is CAWSEGQYNSPLHF.

The CDR3 region has the DNA TGTGCCAGCAGGACGGACAGGGGCCATAATTCACCCCTCCACTTT. This translates into CASRTDRGHNSPLHF. The V call is TRBV6-5, the J call TRBJ1-6, with 9 bases lining up with TRBD1. V gave up 6 bases and J gave up 5 bases; unmatched junction bases: 5. Germline loops: CDR1 MNHEY, CDR2 SVGAGI. This CDR3 is 15 amino acids long.

The J gene is TRBJ1-2, the V gene TRBV9, with a possible D match to TRBD1 (5 bases). The germline V gene encodes CDR1 SGDLS and CDR2 YYNGEE. The CDR3 is 12 amino acids. The ends were cut back, 4 bases at V and 3 bases at J, with 7 bases in the middle. CDR3 region: CASSQGDYGYTF. The CDR3 DNA reads TGTGCCAGCAGCCAGGGTGACTATGGCTACACCTTC.